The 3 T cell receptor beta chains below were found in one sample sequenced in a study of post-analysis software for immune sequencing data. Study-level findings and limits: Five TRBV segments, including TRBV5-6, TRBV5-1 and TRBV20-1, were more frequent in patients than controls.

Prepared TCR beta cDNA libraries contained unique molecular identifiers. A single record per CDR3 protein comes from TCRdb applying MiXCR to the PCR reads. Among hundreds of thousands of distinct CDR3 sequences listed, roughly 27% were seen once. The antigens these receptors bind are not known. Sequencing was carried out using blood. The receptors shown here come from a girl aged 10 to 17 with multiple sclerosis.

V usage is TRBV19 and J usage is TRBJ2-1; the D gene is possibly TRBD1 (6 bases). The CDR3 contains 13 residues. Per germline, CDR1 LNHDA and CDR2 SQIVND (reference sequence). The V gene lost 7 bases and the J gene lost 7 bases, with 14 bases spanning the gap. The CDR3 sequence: CASNTGSRNEQFF. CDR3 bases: TGTGCCAGTAACACAGGGTCGAGGAATGAGCAGTTCTTC.

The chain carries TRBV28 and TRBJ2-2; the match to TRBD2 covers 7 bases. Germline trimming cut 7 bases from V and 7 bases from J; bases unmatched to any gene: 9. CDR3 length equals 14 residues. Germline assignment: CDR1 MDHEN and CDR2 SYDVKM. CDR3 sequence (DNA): TGTGCCAGCACCCTGGGACTACCGGGCGGGGAGCTGTTTTTT. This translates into CASTLGLPGGELFF.

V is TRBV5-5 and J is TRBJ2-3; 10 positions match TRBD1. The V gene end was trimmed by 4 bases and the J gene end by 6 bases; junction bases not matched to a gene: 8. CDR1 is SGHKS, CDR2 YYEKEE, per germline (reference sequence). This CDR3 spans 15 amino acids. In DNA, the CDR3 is TGTGCCAGCAGCCGACAGGGGGCGAATTCGGATACGCAGTATTTT. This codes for CASSRQGANSDTQYF.